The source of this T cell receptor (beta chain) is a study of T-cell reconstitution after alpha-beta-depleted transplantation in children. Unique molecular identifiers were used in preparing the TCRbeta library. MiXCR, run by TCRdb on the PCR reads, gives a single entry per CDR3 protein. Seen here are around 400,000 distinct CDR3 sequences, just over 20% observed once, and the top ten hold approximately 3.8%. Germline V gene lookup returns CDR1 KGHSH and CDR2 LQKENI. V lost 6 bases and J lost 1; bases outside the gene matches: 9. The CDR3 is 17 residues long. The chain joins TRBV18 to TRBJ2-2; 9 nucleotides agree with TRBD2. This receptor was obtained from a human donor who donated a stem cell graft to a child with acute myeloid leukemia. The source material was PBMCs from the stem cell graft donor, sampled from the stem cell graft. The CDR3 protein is CASSLLAGALNTGELFF. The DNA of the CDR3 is TGTGCCAGCTCCCTCTTAGCGGGGGCCCTGAACACCGGGGAGCTGTTTTTT.